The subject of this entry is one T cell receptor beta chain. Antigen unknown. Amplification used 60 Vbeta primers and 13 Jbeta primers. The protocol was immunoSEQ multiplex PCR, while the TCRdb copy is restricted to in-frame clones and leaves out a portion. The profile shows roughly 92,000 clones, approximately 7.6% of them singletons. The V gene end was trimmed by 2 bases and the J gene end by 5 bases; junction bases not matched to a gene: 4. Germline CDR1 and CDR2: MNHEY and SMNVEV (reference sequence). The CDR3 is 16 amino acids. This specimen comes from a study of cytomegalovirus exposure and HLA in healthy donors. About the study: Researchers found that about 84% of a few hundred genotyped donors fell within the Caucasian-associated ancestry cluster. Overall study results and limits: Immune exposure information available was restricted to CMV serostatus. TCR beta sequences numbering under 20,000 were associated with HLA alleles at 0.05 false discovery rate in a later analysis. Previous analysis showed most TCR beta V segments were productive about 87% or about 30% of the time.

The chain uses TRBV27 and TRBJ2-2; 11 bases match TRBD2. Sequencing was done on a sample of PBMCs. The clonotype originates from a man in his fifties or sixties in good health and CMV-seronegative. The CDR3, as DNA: TGTGCCAGCAGTTTAGGTAGACTAGCGGGAACCGGGGAGCTGTTTTTT. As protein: CASSLGRLAGTGELFF.